The present T cell receptor beta chain was sequenced within a study of OX40 agonist ivuxolimab in advanced cancers. Study-level background: Two patients with cutaneous melanoma and one with hepatocellular carcinoma, three in total, showed partial responses.

V lost 4 bases to trimming and J lost 5 bases; unmatched junction nucleotides: 1. Germline V lookup: CDR1 MGHRA, CDR2 YSYEKL. This CDR3 contains 15 residues. Clones were sequenced by immunoSEQ multiplex PCR, and TCRdb holds only the in-frame ones, with some missing. The sample carries around 60,000 clones, 80% to 90% recorded once. The starting material was CD4+ or CD8+ T cells sorted from blood, obtained in a trial of the OX40 agonist ivuxolimab. The sequence derives from an adult with an advanced solid tumor such as melanoma, head and neck, liver or kidney cancer. This chain joins TRBV4-1 and TRBJ2-1, with 14 bases lining up with TRBD2. The CDR3 sequence: CASSRLAGGNNEQFF. The DNA for the CDR3 is TGCGCCAGCAGCCGACTAGCGGGAGGGAACAATGAGCAGTTCTTC.